The present entry profiles one TCR beta chain with its context. As yet, its antigen is unknown. Libraries were prepared by immunoSEQ multiplex PCR; TCRdb keeps only in-frame clonotypes and omits some of them. The sample has 100,000 or so clones, roughly 91% seen once; the top ten hold roughly 0.2%. This specimen comes from a study of graft-versus-host responses after intestinal transplantation. The V end lost 1 base, the J end lost 10 bases, and 17 bases lay between the germline ends. There are 15 residues in the CDR3. CDR1 MGHRA and CDR2 YSYEKL come from the germline V gene. The chain is built from TRBV4-1 and TRBJ2-1, with D maybe TRBD2 (6 bases). The specimen was unstimulated CD4+ T cells sorted from spleen or lymph node cells, collected before transplant. The source of this sequence is a human donor who was the organ donor for an intestinal transplant. The CDR3 spells CASSQGPLAYGEQFF. The CDR3 region has the DNA TGCGCCAGCAGCCAAGGCCCTCTAGCGTACGGAGAGCAGTTCTTC.